The entry that follows covers one TCR beta chain sequence. The sample is drawn from a study of control samples from healthy donors and cancer patients. Generated by immunoSEQ multiplex PCR, the TCRdb table keeps only in-frame clones and is missing some. Here the sample spans some 110,000 clones, 93% being singletons. The CDR3 consists of 17 residues. In germline, CDR1 is WSHSY, CDR2 SAAADI. The J segment lost 6 bases and the V segment lost 2 bases, leaving 12 bases of the junction unmatched. The sample was blood. This TCR was recovered from a man aged 25 to 45 in good health. The chain has TRBV10-2 and TRBJ1-5, with 8 bases aligning to TRBD1. The CDR3 sequence: CASSEGNRGKRGQPQHF. CDR3 in DNA: TGCGCCAGCAGTGAGGGAAACAGGGGGAAGCGAGGTCAGCCCCAGCATTTT.